A single sample is the source of the 15 T cell receptor beta chains below, sequenced in a study of Graves' ophthalmopathy and Graves' hyperthyroidism (dated by TCRdb to 2016 to 2019). The sample was run on an Illumina HiSeq 2000. TCR beta CDR3 regions were amplified from RNA transcripts for repertoire sequencing. The first round was an RT-PCR using HTBI primers with the Qiagen OneStep RT-PCR kit, and this first round was followed by a second-round multiplex PCR, then size selection and purification. TCRdb applied fastp at Q25 and MiXCR to the public reads, then kept only in-frame beta chains. Merged by CDR3 protein, the rows form single entries marked with the most common genes and DNA. In all, the sample holds roughly 1.1 million distinct CDR3 sequences, and less than 45% of those were seen once. The top ten clonotypes cover around 10% of the sample. Input material: peripheral blood or thyroid tissue (not recorded which). All receptors derive from an adult man with Graves' hyperthyroidism.

This clonotype is a singleton in its sample. The V call is TRBV29-1, the J call TRBJ2-7; TRBD1 agrees at 10 bases. CDR1 is SQVTM and CDR2 is ANQGSEA in the germline V gene. Losses at the gene ends were 7 bases for V and 3 bases for J; bases not matched to a gene: 12. The CDR3 is 15 residues long. CDR3 nucleotide sequence: TGCAGCGCTAGAGTGGGGGACAGGGGACTCTACGAGCAGTACTTC. This translates into CSARVGDRGLYEQYF.

The V and J genes are TRBV29-1 and TRBJ2-7; TRBD2 might be the D (5 bases). The CDR3 is 12 residues long. CDR1 is SQVTM, CDR2 ANQGSEA, per germline. Trimming left V 5 bases short and J 2 bases short, with 10 bases between. CDR3 DNA sequence: TGCAGCGTTCGTCTAGCTACCTACGAGCAGTACTTC. As protein: CSVRLATYEQYF.

This clonotype was observed a few times. The chain couples TRBV2 to TRBJ2-2; TRBD1 matches at 9 bases. Germline V gene data show CDR1 as SNHLY and CDR2 as FYNNEI. This CDR3 has 13 amino acids. The J segment lost 7 bases and the V segment lost 10 bases, leaving 7 bases of the junction unmatched. CDR3 bases: TGTGCCAACATGGACAGGGGAGGCGGGGAGCTGTTTTTT. It yields the protein CANMDRGGGELFF.

This clonotype showed up just a few times. The chain combines TRBV5-6 with TRBJ2-7; 7 nucleotides align to TRBD1. CDR1 and CDR2 (germline): SGHDT, YYEEEE. The V segment lost 3 bases and the J segment 4 bases; nucleotides outside the gene matches: 7. This CDR3 region has 14 residues. The CDR3 is CASSYRDRIYEQYF. The CDR3 DNA reads TGTGCCAGCAGCTACCGGGACAGAATTTACGAGCAGTACTTC.

The CDR3 coding sequence is TGTGCCAGCAGCCCCCGAGCGGGTTTGGGGTCGGCCCAGTACTTC. This encodes CASSPRAGLGSAQYF. The chain has TRBV14 and TRBJ2-5; maybe TRBD2 (6 bases). The germline V and J ends were trimmed by 4 bases and 9 bases, with 21 bases remaining between them. The CDR3 totals 15 residues. Germline V gene sequence: CDR1 SGHDN, CDR2 FVKESK.

V is TRBV29-1 and J is TRBJ1-1; D unresolved. V gave up 5 bases and J gave up 2 bases, with 9 bases separating them. Germline V lookup: CDR1 SQVTM, CDR2 ANQGSEA. The CDR3 is 12 residues long. CDR3 residues: CSVYPVNTEAFF. The CDR3 coding sequence is TGCAGCGTTTACCCCGTAAACACTGAAGCTTTCTTT. The full variable domain, with the rest looked up from reference TRBV29-1 and TRBJ1-1, is SAVISQKPSRDICQRGTSLTIQCQVDSQVTMMFWYRQQPGQSLTLIATANQGSEATYESGFVIDKFPISRPNLTFSTLTVSNMSPEDSSIYLCSVYPVNTEAFFGQGTRLTVV.

Note on this clonotype: One end of the junction fails to match germline, which may point to a read error. V usage is TRBV29-1 and J usage is TRBJ2-5, with 8 bases fitting TRBD1. This CDR3 is 14 amino acids long. Germline values: CDR1 SQVTM, CDR2 ANQGSEA. CDR3 DNA: TGCAGCGTCTCGACGGACAGGGCCCAAGAGGCCCAGTACTTC. It is translated as CSVSTDRAQEAQYF.

V usage is TRBV20-1 and J usage is TRBJ2-7; D might be TRBD1 (5 bases). The CDR3 length is 13 residues. The germline V gene encodes CDR1 DFQATT and CDR2 SNEGSKA (reference sequence). V shed 5 bases and J shed 2 bases, with 13 bases lying between them. CDR3 residues: CSADRTMPYEQYF. CDR3 in DNA: TGCAGTGCTGACAGAACAATGCCCTACGAGCAGTACTTC.

The chain has TRBV3-1 and TRBJ1-2; tentatively, D is TRBD1 (5 bases). Germline V gene lookup returns CDR1 LGHDT and CDR2 YNNKEL (reference sequence). Trimming stripped 4 bases from V and 5 bases from J, with 14 bases between. This CDR3 comprises 14 residues. DNA of the CDR3: TGTGCCAGCAGCCGAGCCGGGACGGAATATGGCTACACCTTC. It translates to CASSRAGTEYGYTF.

This clonotype was counted between two and nine times. The V gene is TRBV15, the J gene TRBJ2-2; D unclear. Germline V gene lookup returns CDR1 LNHNV and CDR2 YYDKDF (reference sequence). The CDR3 extends over 17 amino acids. Trimming shortened V by 0 bases and J by 5 bases, and 16 bases separated the two germline ends. CDR3 in DNA: TGTGCCACCAGCAGAGATTTGATCGGCAGTATGACCGGGGAGCTGTTTTTT. Amino acids: CATSRDLIGSMTGELFF.

This clonotype was seen a few times. The gene calls are TRBV7-9 and TRBJ1-6, with D possibly being TRBD1 (6 bases). Per germline, CDR1 SEHNR and CDR2 FQNEAQ (reference sequence). V was shortened by 5 bases and J by 8 bases, with 16 bases between the two germline ends. This CDR3 spans 15 amino acids. For the CDR3, the DNA is TGTGCCAGCAGCCTACAACCGGAGGGGGATTCACCCCTCCACTTT. Translating gives CASSLQPEGDSPLHF.

With respect to this clonotype: Sequence at one end of the junction differs from germline and may be a read error. The chain combines TRBV10-3 with TRBJ1-1, with unresolved D. The germline V gene has CDR1 ENHRY and CDR2 SYGVKD. The CDR3 is 13 amino acids. As DNA, the CDR3 is TGTGCCAGCAGTTACTCTCAGGCTACTGAAGCTTTCTTT. This gives the protein CASSYSQATEAFF.

On this clonotype: An end of the junction differs from the germline gene, which may be a read error. The chain recombines TRBV25-1 with TRBJ1-6, with D uncertain. Germline loops: CDR1 MGHDK, CDR2 SYGVNS. This CDR3 is 13 amino acids long. The CDR3 DNA reads as TGTACCAGCATCCAGCCTGGAGATTCACCCCTCCACTTT. The encoded protein is CTSIQPGDSPLHF.

Note on this clonotype: One end of the junction does not line up with germline, which may come from a read error. The chain uses TRBV10-3 and TRBJ2-6; 10 nucleotides align to TRBD1. The CDR3 is 18 amino acids. Germline values: CDR1 ENHRY, CDR2 SYGVKD. The CDR3 DNA follows: TGTGCCAGCAGTTTGGCCGGGACAGGGGTTACTGGGGCCAACGTCCTGACTTTC. Translation gives CASSLAGTGVTGANVLTF.

The rearrangement links TRBV20-1 to TRBJ2-7; D ambiguous. Germline V gene lookup returns CDR1 DFQATT and CDR2 SNEGSKA (reference sequence). V was clipped by 5 bases and J by 6 bases, with 5 bases between them. This CDR3 spans 9 amino acids. The CDR3: CSAASEQYF. The CDR3 bases are TGCAGTGCTGCTTCCGAGCAGTACTTC.